The sequence of this T cell receptor beta chain was determined in a study of blood T cell repertoires in COVID-19 (dated by TCRdb to about 2020). In terms of the full investigation: Samples covering the acute and convalescent phases of COVID-19 were provided by collaborators in the United States, Italy and Spain. The material from the prospective study consisted of cDNA or gDNA derived from T cells, B-cell-depleted T cells, or PBMCs. Deeply sampled blood TCRbeta repertoires from subjects exposed to, actively infected with, or recovered from COVID-19 were included in the dataset. The repertoires were released in a freely available public database intended as a resource for research on the immune response to SARS-CoV-2. The samples were drawn from the first 160 participants of the ongoing ImmuneRACE study and from over a thousand subjects provided by 6 global collaborators. Nearly every sample came with metadata listing a de-identified subject ID, COVID-19 status, age in years and sex. Where available, HLA class I and class II types were obtained from metadata supplied by the sample provider rather than from assay-based typing.

Overall study results and their limits: The amount of clinical and demographic metadata varied by source and participant and was provided uncurated.

A word on this clone: Its antigen is still unknown. It has no much larger one-base neighbor in the sample; base qualities were not kept.

Collaborating institutions collected whole blood in K2EDTA tubes following their own protocols. For TCRbeta analysis, collaborators shipped samples in one of three forms: frozen whole blood, isolated PBMCs, or DNA extracted from either of those sample types. TCRbeta CDR3 regions were amplified from genomic DNA using the immunoSEQ Assay, a bias-controlled multiplex PCR. Turning to the authors' computational methods: The number of nucleated cells in each sample was estimated by amplification of reference gene primers within the assay. To quantify the absolute abundance of each unique TCRbeta CDR3 rearrangement, sequence reads were collapsed and filtered. For each sample, productive Simpson clonality was calculated by taking the square root of Simpson's diversity index across productive rearrangements. This is the immuneACCESS table as TCRdb keeps it, with only in-frame sequences that have V and J called. A part of the clones is gone; compared with another copy, unresolved V genes explain less than half, and the rest is unexplained. That table gives V, J and clone size, and the DNA gave D and trimming. The sample has some 95,000 clones on record, approximately 86% of them singletons. 0.95% to 1.5% of the sample is in the top ten clones.

The sequenced sample was peripheral blood. The receptor's source is an elderly man with active or convalescent COVID-19.

The nucleotide sequence reads as follows: TGCAGCGGCCTACAGGGCTACGAGCAGTACTTC. It codes for CSGLQGYEQYF. In this chain, TRBV29-1 is recombined with TRBJ2-7, and possibly TRBD1, on 6 matching bases. CDR3 length: 11 amino acids, cysteine to phenylalanine. Of all the DNA, just the CDR3 is kept, 33 bases in frame from base 1. CDR1 SQVTM and CDR2 ANQGSEA were looked up in the germline V gene. The V end loses 7 bases and the J end loses 3 bases, and a stretch of 10 bases separates them.